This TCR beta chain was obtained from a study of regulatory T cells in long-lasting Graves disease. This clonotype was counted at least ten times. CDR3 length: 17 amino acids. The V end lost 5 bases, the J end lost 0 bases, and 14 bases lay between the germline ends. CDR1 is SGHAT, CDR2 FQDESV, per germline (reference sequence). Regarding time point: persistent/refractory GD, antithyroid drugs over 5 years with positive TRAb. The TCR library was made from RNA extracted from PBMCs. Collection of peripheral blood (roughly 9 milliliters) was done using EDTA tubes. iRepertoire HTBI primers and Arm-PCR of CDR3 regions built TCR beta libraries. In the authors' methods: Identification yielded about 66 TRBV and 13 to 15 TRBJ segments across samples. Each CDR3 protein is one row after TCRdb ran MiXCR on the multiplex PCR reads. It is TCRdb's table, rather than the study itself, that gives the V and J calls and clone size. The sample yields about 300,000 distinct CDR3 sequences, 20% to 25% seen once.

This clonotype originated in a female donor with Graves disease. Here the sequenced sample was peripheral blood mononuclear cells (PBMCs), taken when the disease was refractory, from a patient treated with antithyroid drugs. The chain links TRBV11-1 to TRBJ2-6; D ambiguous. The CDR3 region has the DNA TGTGCCAGCAGCCTCAGGTCAATAAACTCTGGGGCCAACGTCCTGACTTTC. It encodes CASSLRSINSGANVLTF.